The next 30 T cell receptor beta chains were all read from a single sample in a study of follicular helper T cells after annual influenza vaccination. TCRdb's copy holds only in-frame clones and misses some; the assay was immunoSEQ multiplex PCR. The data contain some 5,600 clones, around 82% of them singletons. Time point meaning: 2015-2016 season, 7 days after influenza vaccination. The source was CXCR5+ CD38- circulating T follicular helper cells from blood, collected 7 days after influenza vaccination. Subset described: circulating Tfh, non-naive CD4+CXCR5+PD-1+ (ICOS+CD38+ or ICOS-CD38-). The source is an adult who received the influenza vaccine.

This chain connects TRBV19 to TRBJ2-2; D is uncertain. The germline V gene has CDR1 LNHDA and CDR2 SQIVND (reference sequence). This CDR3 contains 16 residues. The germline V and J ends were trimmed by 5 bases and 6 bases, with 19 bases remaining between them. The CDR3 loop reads CASSAPETRNAGELFF. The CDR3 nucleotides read TGTGCCAGTAGTGCCCCCGAGACTCGAAATGCCGGGGAGCTGTTTTTT.

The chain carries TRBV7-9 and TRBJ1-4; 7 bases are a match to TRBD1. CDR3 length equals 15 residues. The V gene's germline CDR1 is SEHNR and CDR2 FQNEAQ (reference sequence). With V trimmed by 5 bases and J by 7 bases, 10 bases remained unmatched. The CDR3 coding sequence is TGTGCCAGCAGCCCGGGACAGTCGGATAGTGAAAAACTGTTTTTT. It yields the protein CASSPGQSDSEKLFF.

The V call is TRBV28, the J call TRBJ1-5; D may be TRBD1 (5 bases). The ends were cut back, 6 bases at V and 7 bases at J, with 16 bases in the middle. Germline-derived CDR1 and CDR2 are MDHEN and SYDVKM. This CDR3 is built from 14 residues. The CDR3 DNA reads TGTGCCAGCAGCTCTCCAGGGTCAGGCCAGCCCCAGCATTTT. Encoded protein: CASSSPGSGQPQHF.

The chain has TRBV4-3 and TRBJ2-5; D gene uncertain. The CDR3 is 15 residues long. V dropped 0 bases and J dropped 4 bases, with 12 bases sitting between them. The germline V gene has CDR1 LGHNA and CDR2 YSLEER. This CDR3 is CASSQDRYARETQYF. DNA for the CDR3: TGCGCCAGCAGCCAAGATAGGTACGCACGAGAGACCCAGTACTTC.

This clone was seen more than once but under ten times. In DNA, the CDR3 is TGTGCCAGCAGCTTTAGAAACACTGAAGCTTTCTTT. This translates into CASSFRNTEAFF. V gene TRBV7-8 combines with J gene TRBJ1-1; D is unresolved. Per the germline V gene, CDR1 is SGHVS and CDR2 is FQNEAQ. Trimming took 3 bases from V and 2 from J, leaving 4 bases between them. The CDR3 has 12 residues. The full variable domain, with the rest looked up from reference TRBV7-8 and TRBJ1-1, is GAGVSQSPRYKVAKRGQDVALRCDPISGHVSLFWYQQALGQGPEFLTYFQNEAQLDKSGLPSDRFFAERPEGSVSTLKIQRTQQEDSAVYLCASSFRNTEAFFGQGTRLTVV.

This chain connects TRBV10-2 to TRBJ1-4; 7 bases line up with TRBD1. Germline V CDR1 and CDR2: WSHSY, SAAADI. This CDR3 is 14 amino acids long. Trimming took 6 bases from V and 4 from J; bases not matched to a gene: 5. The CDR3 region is CASRATGVNEKLFF. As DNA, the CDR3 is TGCGCCAGCAGAGCCACAGGGGTTAATGAAAAACTGTTTTTT.

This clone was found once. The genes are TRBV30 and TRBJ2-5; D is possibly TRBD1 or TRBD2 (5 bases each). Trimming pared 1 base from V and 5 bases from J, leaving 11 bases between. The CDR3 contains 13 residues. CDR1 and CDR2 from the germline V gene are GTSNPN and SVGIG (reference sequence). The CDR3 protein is CAWSGGVEETQYF. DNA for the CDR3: TGTGCCTGGAGTGGAGGGGTCGAGGAGACCCAGTACTTC.

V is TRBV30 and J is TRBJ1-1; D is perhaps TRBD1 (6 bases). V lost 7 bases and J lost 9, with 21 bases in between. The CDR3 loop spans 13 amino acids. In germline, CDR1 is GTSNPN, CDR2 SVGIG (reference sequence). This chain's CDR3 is CAYIQGQGGKAFF. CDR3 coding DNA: TGTGCCTACATTCAGGGGCAGGGTGGGAAAGCTTTCTTT.

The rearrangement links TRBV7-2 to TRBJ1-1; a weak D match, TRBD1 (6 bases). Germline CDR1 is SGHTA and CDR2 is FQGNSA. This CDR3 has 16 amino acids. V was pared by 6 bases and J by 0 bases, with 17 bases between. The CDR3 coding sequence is TGTGCCAGCAGTCCCGACAGGACGGAGTTGAACACTGAAGCTTTCTTT. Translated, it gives CASSPDRTELNTEAFF.

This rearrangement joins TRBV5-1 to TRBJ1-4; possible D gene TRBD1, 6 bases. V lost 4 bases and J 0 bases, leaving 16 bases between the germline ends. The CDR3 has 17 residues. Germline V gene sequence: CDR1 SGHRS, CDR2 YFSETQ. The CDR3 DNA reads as TGCGCCAGCAGCCCTGGGGGCAGGTTAACAACTAATGAAAAACTGTTTTTT. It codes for CASSPGGRLTTNEKLFF.

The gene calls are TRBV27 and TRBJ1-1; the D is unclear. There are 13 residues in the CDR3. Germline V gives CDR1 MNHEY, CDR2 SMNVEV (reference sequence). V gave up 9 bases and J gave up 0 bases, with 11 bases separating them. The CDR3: CASRPWVNTEAFF. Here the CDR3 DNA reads TGTGCCAGTCGTCCTTGGGTGAACACTGAAGCTTTCTTT.

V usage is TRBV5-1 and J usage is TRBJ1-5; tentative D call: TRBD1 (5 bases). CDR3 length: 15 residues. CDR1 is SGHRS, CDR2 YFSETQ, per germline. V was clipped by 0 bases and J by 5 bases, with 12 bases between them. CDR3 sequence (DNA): TGCGCCAGCAGCTTGGGGGGGTCGAGGGATCAGCCCCAGCATTTT. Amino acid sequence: CASSLGGSRDQPQHF.

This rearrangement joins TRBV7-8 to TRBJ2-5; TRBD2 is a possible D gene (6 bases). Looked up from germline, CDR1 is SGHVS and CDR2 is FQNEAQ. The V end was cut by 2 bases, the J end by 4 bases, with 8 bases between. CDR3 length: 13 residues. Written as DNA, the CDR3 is TGTGCCAGCAGCTTAATGGGGGGAGAGACCCAGTACTTC. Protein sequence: CASSLMGGETQYF.

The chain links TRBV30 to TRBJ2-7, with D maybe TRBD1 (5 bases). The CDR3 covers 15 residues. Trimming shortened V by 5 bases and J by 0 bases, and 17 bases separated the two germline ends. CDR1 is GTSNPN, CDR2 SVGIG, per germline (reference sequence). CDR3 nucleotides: TGTGCCTGGGGCTCAGGCGACAGTAGCTCCTACGAGCAGTACTTC. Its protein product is CAWGSGDSSSYEQYF.

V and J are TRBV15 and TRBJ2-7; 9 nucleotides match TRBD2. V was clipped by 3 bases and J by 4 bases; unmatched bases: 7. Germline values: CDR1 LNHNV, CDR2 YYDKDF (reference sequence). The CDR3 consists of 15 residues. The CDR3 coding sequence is TGTGCCACCAGCAGTGGGACTAGCAGCAGGTACGAGCAGTACTTC. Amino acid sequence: CATSSGTSSRYEQYF. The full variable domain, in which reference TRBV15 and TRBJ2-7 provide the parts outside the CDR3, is DAMVIQNPRYQVTQFGKPVTLSCSQTLNHNVMYWYQQKSSQAPKLLFHYYDKDFNNEADTPDNFQSRRPNTSFCFLDIRSPGLGDTAMYLCATSSGTSSRYEQYFGPGTRLTVT.

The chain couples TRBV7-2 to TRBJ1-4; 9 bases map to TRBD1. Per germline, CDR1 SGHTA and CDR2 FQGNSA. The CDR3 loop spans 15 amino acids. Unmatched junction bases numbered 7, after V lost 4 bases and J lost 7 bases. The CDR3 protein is CASSSRTGESEKLFF. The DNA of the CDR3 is TGTGCCAGCAGCTCTCGGACAGGGGAGAGTGAAAAACTGTTTTTT.

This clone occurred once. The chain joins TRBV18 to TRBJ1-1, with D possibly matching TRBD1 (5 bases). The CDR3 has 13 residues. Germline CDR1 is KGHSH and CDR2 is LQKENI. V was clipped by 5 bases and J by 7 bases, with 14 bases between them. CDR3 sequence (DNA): TGTGCCAGCTCAACCCCTCCGGGGGATGAAGCTTTCTTT. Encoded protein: CASSTPPGDEAFF. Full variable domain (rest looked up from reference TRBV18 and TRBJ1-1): NAGVMQNPRHLVRRRGQEARLRCSPMKGHSHVYWYRQLPEEGLKFMVYLQKENIIDESGMPKERFSAEFPKEGPSILRIQQVVRGDSAAYFCASSTPPGDEAFFGQGTRLTVV.

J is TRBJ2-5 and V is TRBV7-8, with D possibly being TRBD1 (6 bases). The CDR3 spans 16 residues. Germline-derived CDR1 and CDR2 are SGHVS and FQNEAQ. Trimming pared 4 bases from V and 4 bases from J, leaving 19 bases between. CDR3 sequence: CASSYSRQGIRETQYF. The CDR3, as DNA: TGTGCCAGCAGCTACAGTAGGCAGGGGATTAGAGAGACCCAGTACTTC.

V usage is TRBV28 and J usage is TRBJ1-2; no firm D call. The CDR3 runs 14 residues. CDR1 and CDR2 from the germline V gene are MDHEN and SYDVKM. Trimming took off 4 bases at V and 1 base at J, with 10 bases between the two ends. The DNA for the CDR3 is TGTGCCAGCAGTTCCCCCCCCGGTAACTATGGCTACACCTTC. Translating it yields CASSSPPGNYGYTF.

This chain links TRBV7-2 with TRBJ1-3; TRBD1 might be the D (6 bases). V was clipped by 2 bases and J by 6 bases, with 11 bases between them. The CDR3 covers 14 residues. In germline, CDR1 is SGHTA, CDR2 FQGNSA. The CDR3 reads CASSLWKGENTIYF. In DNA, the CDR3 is TGTGCCAGCAGCTTATGGAAGGGGGAAAACACCATATATTTT. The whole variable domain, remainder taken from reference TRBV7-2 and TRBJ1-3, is GAGVSQSPSNKVTEKGKDVELRCDPISGHTALYWYRQSLGQGLEFLIYFQGNSAPDKSGLPSDRFSAERTGGSVSTLTIQRTQQEDSAVYLCASSLWKGENTIYFGEGSWLTVV.

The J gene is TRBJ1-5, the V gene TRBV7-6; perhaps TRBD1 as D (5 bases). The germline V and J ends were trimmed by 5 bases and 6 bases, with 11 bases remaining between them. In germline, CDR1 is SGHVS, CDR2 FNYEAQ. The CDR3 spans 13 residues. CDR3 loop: CASSPGGVQPQHF. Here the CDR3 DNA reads TGTGCCAGCAGCCCTGGGGGGGTTCAGCCCCAGCATTTT.

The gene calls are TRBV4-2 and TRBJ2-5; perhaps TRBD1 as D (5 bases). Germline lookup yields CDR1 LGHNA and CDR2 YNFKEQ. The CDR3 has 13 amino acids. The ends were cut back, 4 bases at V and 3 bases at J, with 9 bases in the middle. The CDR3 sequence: CASSRDREETQYF. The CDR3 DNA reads TGTGCCAGCAGCCGTGACAGAGAAGAGACCCAGTACTTC.

CDR3: CATGDVNSGNTIYF. CDR3 DNA: TGTGCCACCGGGGACGTAAACTCTGGAAACACCATATATTTT. V and J are TRBV10-3 and TRBJ1-3, with a possible D match to TRBD1 (5 bases). Trimming removed 10 bases at V and 0 bases at J, with 13 bases between. This CDR3 is 14 amino acids long. The germline V gene has CDR1 ENHRY and CDR2 SYGVKD.

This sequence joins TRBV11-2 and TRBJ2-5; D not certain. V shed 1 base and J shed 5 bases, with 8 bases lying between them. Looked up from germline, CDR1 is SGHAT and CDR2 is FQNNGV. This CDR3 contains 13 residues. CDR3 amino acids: CASSLGAEETQYF. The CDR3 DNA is TGTGCCAGCAGCTTAGGGGCGGAGGAGACCCAGTACTTC.

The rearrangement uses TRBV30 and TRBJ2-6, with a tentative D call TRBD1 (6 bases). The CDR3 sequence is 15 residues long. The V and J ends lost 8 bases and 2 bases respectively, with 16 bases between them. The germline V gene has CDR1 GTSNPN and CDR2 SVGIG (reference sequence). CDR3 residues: CAVRGKGAGANVLTF. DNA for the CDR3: TGTGCCGTCAGGGGAAAGGGCGCTGGGGCCAACGTCCTGACTTTC.

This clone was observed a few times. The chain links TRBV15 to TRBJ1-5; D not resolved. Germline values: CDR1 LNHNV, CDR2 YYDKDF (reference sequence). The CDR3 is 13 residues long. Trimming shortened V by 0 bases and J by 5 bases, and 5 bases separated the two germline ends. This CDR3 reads CATSRDPHQPQHF. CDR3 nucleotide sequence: TGTGCCACCAGCAGAGATCCTCATCAGCCCCAGCATTTT.

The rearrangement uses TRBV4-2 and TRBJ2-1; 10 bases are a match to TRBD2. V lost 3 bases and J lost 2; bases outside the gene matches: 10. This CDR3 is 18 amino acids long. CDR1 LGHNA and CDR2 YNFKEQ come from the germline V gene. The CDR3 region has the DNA TGTGCCAGCAGCCAGCCTGGGGCTAGCGGGAGTACCTACAATGAGCAGTTCTTC. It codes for CASSQPGASGSTYNEQFF.

The DNA of the CDR3 is TGTGCCAGCAGCTACCCTCTCCCGGGGGCCCGCGGAAAAGAGACCCAGTACTTC. Protein sequence: CASSYPLPGARGKETQYF. The chain links TRBV7-2 to TRBJ2-5; the D call may be TRBD1 or TRBD2 (6 bases each). V lost 4 bases and J 3 bases, leaving 24 bases between the germline ends. CDR3 size: 18 residues. The germline gives CDR1 SGHTA, CDR2 FQGNSA.

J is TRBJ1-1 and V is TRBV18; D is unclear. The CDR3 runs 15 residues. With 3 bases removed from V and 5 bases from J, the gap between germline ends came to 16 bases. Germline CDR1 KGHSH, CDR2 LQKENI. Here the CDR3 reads CASSPSREPRTEAFF. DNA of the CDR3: TGTGCCAGCTCACCCTCCCGGGAGCCTCGGACTGAAGCTTTCTTT.

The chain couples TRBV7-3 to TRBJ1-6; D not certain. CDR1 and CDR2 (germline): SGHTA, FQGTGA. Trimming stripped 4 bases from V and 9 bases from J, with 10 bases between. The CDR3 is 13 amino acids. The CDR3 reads CASSSNRRSPLHF. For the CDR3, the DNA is TGTGCCAGCAGCTCCAATCGGCGTTCACCCCTCCACTTT.